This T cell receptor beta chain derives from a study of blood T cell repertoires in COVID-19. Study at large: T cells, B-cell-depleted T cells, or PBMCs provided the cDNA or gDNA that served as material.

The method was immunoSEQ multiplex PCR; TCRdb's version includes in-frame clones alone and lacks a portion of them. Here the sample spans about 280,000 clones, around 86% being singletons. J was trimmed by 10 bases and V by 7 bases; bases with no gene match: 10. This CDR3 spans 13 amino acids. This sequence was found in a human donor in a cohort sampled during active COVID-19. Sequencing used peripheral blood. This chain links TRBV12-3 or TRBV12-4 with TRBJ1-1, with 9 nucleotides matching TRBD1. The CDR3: CASTRPGQGAAFF. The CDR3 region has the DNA TGTGCCAGCACTCGACCGGGACAGGGAGCAGCTTTCTTT.